These 9 T cell receptor beta chains came from one sample sequenced in a study of radiotherapy plus CTLA-4 blockade in lung cancer. Data came from immunoSEQ multiplex PCR; TCRdb stores just in-frame clones and leaves some out. The top ten clones hold less than 4% of a sample with roughly 90,000 clones, about 79% of them seen once. This specimen consisted of peripheral blood, obtained from a patient treated with radiotherapy plus ipilimumab. Source of these receptors: a human donor with non-small cell lung cancer who had a partial response to radiotherapy plus ipilimumab. Some clones in this sample may be carry-over from other donors' samples.

The V gene is TRBV27, the J gene TRBJ1-1; 9 nucleotides align to TRBD1. Germline loops: CDR1 MNHEY, CDR2 SMNVEV (reference sequence). The CDR3 covers 16 residues. With 6 bases clipped from V and 2 bases from J, the junction kept 10 bases outside the gene matches. The CDR3 sequence: CASSPRATGGNTEAFF. CDR3 nucleotides: TGTGCCAGCAGCCCAAGGGCCACAGGGGGCAACACTGAAGCTTTCTTT.

The genes are TRBV18 and TRBJ1-5; D is possibly TRBD1 (6 bases). This CDR3 comprises 16 residues. CDR1 and CDR2 (germline): KGHSH, LQKENI. Trimming cost V 4 bases and J 2 bases, with 15 bases left between them. The CDR3 reads CASSLTSGVGNQPQHF. The DNA of the CDR3 is TGTGCCAGCTCACTAACTTCAGGGGTGGGCAATCAGCCCCAGCATTTT.

This clone was counted a few times. The V and J genes are TRBV5-5 and TRBJ2-3; a possible D gene is TRBD1 (6 bases). There are 13 residues in the CDR3. V lost 1 base, J lost 7 bases, and 10 bases lay in between. Germline lookup yields CDR1 SGHKS and CDR2 YYEKEE (reference sequence). CDR3 in DNA: TGTGCCAGCAGCTTGACAGGGTCCCATACGCAGTATTTT. This translates into CASSLTGSHTQYF. Complete variable domain (other parts from reference TRBV5-5 and TRBJ2-3): DAGVTQSPTHLIKTRGQQVTLRCSPISGHKSVSWYQQVLGQGPQFIFQYYEKEERGRGNFPDRFSARQFPNYSSELNVNALLLGDSALYLCASSLTGSHTQYFGPGTRLTVL.

The V and J genes are TRBV28 and TRBJ2-1, with no clear D. With 8 bases removed from V and 8 bases from J, the gap between germline ends came to 10 bases. The germline gives CDR1 MDHEN, CDR2 SYDVKM. CDR3 length: 11 amino acids. CDR3 DNA sequence: TGTGCCAGCGCAATGGCGGATGAGCAGTTCTTC. This sequence encodes CASAMADEQFF.

This clone was found once. The gene calls are TRBV7-2 and TRBJ1-1, with TRBD1 matching 7 bases. The length of the CDR3 is 13 residues. Germline V gives CDR1 SGHTA, CDR2 FQGNSA. The J segment lost 5 bases and the V segment lost 8 bases, leaving 8 bases of the junction unmatched. CDR3 DNA: TGTGCCAGCCGGAAGGGGGCTAGGACTGAAGCTTTCTTT. This translates into CASRKGARTEAFF. Drawing the rest from reference TRBV7-2 and TRBJ1-1, the complete variable domain is GAGVSQSPSNKVTEKGKDVELRCDPISGHTALYWYRQSLGQGLEFLIYFQGNSAPDKSGLPSDRFSAERTGGSVSTLTIQRTQQEDSAVYLCASRKGARTEAFFGQGTRLTVV.

This rearrangement joins TRBV5-1 to TRBJ1-6, with D perhaps matching TRBD1 (5 bases). CDR3 size: 15 residues. Germline V CDR1 and CDR2: SGHRS, YFSETQ. Trimming left V 7 bases short and J 5 bases short, with 16 bases between. CDR3 protein: CASAGEGVDNSPLHF. CDR3 DNA sequence: TGCGCCAGCGCTGGCGAAGGGGTGGATAATTCACCCCTCCACTTT.

The chain is built from TRBV5-5 and TRBJ2-5; TRBD1 matches 7 bases. The J segment lost 1 base and the V segment lost 2 bases, leaving 8 bases of the junction unmatched. The germline V gene encodes CDR1 SGHKS and CDR2 YYEKEE (reference sequence). This CDR3 is 16 amino acids long. CDR3 protein: CASSLSGTEGQETQYF. The CDR3 region has the DNA TGTGCCAGCAGCTTATCGGGGACAGAAGGCCAAGAGACCCAGTACTTC.

The CDR3 DNA is TGCGCCAGCAGCTCACTAGCGGGAGGCCCCCACGAGCAGTACTTC. Encoded protein: CASSSLAGGPHEQYF. The chain has TRBV5-1 and TRBJ2-7, with 12 bases lining up with TRBD2. The germline gives CDR1 SGHRS, CDR2 YFSETQ. The CDR3 contains 15 residues. J lost 5 bases, V lost 3 bases, and 6 bases had no gene match.

This chain connects TRBV5-1 to TRBJ2-7; 7 bases are shared with TRBD2. V lost 4 bases to trimming and J lost 5 bases; unmatched junction nucleotides: 12. This CDR3 is 15 amino acids long. Germline V CDR1 and CDR2: SGHRS, YFSETQ. The CDR3: CASSTPSGGRDEQYF. In DNA, the CDR3 is TGCGCCAGCAGCACCCCCTCCGGGGGGAGGGACGAGCAGTACTTC.